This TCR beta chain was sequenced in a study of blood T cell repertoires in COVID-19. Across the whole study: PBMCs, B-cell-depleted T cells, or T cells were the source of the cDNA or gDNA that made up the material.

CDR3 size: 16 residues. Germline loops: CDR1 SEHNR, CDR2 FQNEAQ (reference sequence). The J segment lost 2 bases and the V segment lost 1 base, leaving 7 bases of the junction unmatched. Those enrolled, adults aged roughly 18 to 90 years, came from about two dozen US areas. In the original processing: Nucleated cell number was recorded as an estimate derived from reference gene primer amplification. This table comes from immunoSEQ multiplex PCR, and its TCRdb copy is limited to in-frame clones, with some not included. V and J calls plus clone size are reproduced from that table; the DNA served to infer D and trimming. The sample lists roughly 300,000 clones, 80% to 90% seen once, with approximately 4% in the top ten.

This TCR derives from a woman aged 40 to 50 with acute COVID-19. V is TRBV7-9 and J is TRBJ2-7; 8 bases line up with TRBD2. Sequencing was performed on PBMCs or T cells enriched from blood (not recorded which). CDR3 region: CASSLGSSGSAYEQYF. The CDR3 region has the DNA TGTGCCAGCAGCTTAGGTTCCAGCGGGAGTGCCTACGAGCAGTACTTC.